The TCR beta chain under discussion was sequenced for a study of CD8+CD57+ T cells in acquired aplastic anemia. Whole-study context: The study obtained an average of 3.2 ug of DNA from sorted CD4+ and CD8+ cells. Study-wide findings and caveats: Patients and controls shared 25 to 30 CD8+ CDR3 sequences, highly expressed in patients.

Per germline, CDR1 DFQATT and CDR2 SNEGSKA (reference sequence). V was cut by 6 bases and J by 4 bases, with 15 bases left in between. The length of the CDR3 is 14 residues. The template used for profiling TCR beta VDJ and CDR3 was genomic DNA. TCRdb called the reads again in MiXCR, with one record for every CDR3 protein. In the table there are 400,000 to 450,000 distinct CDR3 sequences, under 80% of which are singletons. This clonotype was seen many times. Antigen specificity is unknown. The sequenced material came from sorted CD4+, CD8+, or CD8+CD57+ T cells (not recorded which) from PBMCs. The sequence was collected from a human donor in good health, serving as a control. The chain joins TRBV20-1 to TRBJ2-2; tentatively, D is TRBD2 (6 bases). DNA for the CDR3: TGCAGTGCCATCCAGGGAGGAGGCACCGGGGAGCTGTTTTTT. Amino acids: CSAIQGGGTGELFF.